This is a list of T cell receptor beta chains from one sample in a study of blood T cell repertoires in COVID-19. Clones were sequenced by immunoSEQ multiplex PCR, and TCRdb holds only the in-frame ones, with some missing. The data show about 73,000 clones, with over 80% seen just once and over 2% held by the top ten. Material for sequencing was peripheral blood. These receptors all come from a man aged 80 or over with active or convalescent COVID-19. The CDR3 runs from the conserved cysteine through the conserved F or W.

v_gene: TRBV6-5
CDR3aa: CASNPGLTSTDTQYF

v_gene: TRBV5-6
CDR3aa: CASSLVFSDRELSGNTIYF

v_gene: TRBV11-3
CDR3aa: CASSLRRTEAFF

v_gene: TRBV2
CDR3aa: CASSDRTGGRYGNTIYF

v_gene: TRBV25-1
CDR3aa: CASSAQFNEQFF

v_gene: TRBV11-3
CDR3aa: CASSLGRGQYNSPLHF

v_gene: TRBV29-1
CDR3aa: CSVADSYNQPQHF

v_gene: TRBV3-1/TRBV3-2
CDR3aa: CASSQNLRGKAEAFF

v_gene: TRBV28
CDR3aa: CASSSPETSGSYEQYF

v_gene: TRBV28
CDR3aa: CASSLTDRDRGYNEQFF

v_gene: TRBV13
CDR3aa: CASSFRGSYEQYF

v_gene: TRBV19
CDR3aa: CASSISSRGASTDTQYF

v_gene: TRBV5-1
CDR3aa: CASRTGGSSYNEQFF

v_gene: TRBV11-2
CDR3aa: CASSQLAGGPGDTQYF

v_gene: TRBV5-1
CDR3aa: CASSLGNENYGYTF